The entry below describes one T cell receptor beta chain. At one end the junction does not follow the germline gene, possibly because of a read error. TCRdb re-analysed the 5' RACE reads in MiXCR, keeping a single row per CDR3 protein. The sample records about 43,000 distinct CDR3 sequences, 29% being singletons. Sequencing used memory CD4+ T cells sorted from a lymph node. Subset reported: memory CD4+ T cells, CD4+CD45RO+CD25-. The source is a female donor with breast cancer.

In DNA form, the CDR3 reads TGTGCCAACTCAAAGGGGACCGCTAATGAAAAACTGTTTTTT. Translation gives CANSKGTANEKLFF. V gene TRBV18 combines with J gene TRBJ1-4; a possible D gene is TRBD1 (5 bases). Germline assignment: CDR1 KGHSH and CDR2 LQKENI. This CDR3 is built from 14 residues. Filled out from reference TRBV18 and TRBJ1-4, the complete variable domain reads NAGVMQNPRHLVRRRGQEARLRCSPMKGHSHVYWYRQLPEEGLKFMVYLQKENIIDESGMPKERFSAEFPKEGPSILRIQQVVRGDSAAYFCANSKGTANEKLFFGSGTQLSVL.